This T cell receptor (beta chain) was observed in a study of shared clonotypes between healthy human individuals. Overall study: A donor's plate count was three for CD4 naive and three for CD4 memory; CD8 naive had two and CD8 memory one.

This clone appeared a single time. The germline gives CDR1 SEHNR, CDR2 FQNEAQ (reference sequence). Trimming took 5 bases from V and 7 from J, leaving 17 bases between them. The CDR3 consists of 14 residues. Clones were read by immunoSEQ multiplex PCR, and TCRdb kept only the in-frame ones, dropping some. The data contain about 2 million clones, 85% to 95% of them seen just once; the ten biggest clones take up roughly 0.13%. The chain combines TRBV7-9 with TRBJ2-5; no clear D. The TCR sequence derives from a young man in good health. The specimen was naive CD4+ T cells sorted from blood. Noted subset: CD45RA+ positively selected. The CDR3 loop reads CASSIDPPPGTQYF. The DNA of the CDR3 is TGTGCCAGCAGCATCGACCCACCCCCAGGGACCCAGTACTTC. The full variable domain, in which reference TRBV7-9 and TRBJ2-5 provide the parts outside the CDR3, is DTGVSQNPRHKITKRGQNVTFRCDPISEHNRLYWYRQTLGQGPEFLTYFQNEAQLEKSRLLSDRFSAERPKGSFSTLEIQRTEQGDSAMYLCASSIDPPPGTQYFGPGTRLLVL.